This passage covers 25 T cell receptor beta chains from one sample sequenced in a study of T-cell reconstitution after alpha-beta-depleted transplantation in children. The TCRbeta library incorporated unique molecular identifiers. TCRdb fed the PCR reads into MiXCR, producing one record per CDR3 protein. The table includes 350,000 to 500,000 distinct CDR3 sequences, about 45% detected once. The sample here was PBMCs, taken before TCRalphabeta/CD19-depleted stem cell transplant. The receptors were sampled from a girl under 10 years old with aplastic anemia, due to receive a stem cell transplant.

This clonotype was seen many times. This chain joins TRBV9 and TRBJ1-6; D gene uncertain. The CDR3 runs 17 residues. The ends were cut back, 3 bases at V and 0 bases at J, with 13 bases in the middle. Germline-derived CDR1 and CDR2 are SGDLS and YYNGEE. The CDR3 nucleotides are TGTGCCAGCAGCGAGCAGGCGGAGAGCTCCTATAATTCACCCCTCCACTTT. This encodes CASSEQAESSYNSPLHF.

This clonotype was seen repeatedly, ten times or more. This chain uses TRBV20-1 with TRBJ2-1, with 8 bases aligning to TRBD2. In germline, CDR1 is DFQATT, CDR2 SNEGSKA (reference sequence). The CDR3 extends over 18 amino acids. The J segment lost 7 bases and the V segment lost 3 bases, leaving 20 bases of the junction unmatched. The DNA for the CDR3 is TGCAGTGCTAGCCTGCCCAGCGGGAGTTTTAGAGGGAGAAATGAGCAGTTCTTC. Translating gives CSASLPSGSFRGRNEQFF.

The chain is built from TRBV7-9 and TRBJ2-7, with 8 positions matching TRBD2. V lost 3 bases, J lost 3 bases, and 10 bases stayed unmatched. Looked up from germline, CDR1 is SEHNR and CDR2 is FQNEAQ (reference sequence). The CDR3 has 16 amino acids. The CDR3 reads CASSLAGGPPDYEQYF. The DNA for the CDR3 is TGTGCCAGCAGCTTGGCGGGGGGTCCTCCCGACTACGAGCAGTACTTC. Combining the CDR3 with reference TRBV7-9 and TRBJ2-7 gives the whole variable domain DTGVSQNPRHKITKRGQNVTFRCDPISEHNRLYWYRQTLGQGPEFLTYFQNEAQLEKSRLLSDRFSAERPKGSFSTLEIQRTEQGDSAMYLCASSLAGGPPDYEQYFGPGTRLTVT.

This clonotype was counted only a few times. The rearrangement uses TRBV20-1 and TRBJ2-3; a weak D match, TRBD1 (6 bases). The CDR3 sequence is 14 residues long. Germline assignment: CDR1 DFQATT and CDR2 SNEGSKA (reference sequence). Trimming shortened V by 2 bases and J by 4 bases, and 13 bases separated the two germline ends. CDR3 protein: CSARRQDGSDTQYF. The CDR3 region has the DNA TGCAGTGCTAGAAGACAGGATGGATCAGATACGCAGTATTTT.

The J gene is TRBJ1-6, the V gene TRBV5-6; D call uncertain. V lost 4 bases and J lost 10, with 12 bases in between. CDR3 size: 13 residues. Germline V CDR1 and CDR2: SGHDT, YYEEEE. The chain's CDR3 is CASSRSLGSPLHF. CDR3 DNA sequence: TGTGCCAGCAGCCGATCCCTTGGGTCACCCCTCCACTTT.

There are a few counts of this clonotype. This chain uses TRBV20-1 with TRBJ2-5, with 16 bases identical to TRBD2. CDR1 is DFQATT, CDR2 SNEGSKA, per germline (reference sequence). The length of the CDR3 is 17 residues. The V and J ends lost 1 base and 3 bases, in that order; junction bases with no gene match: 5. CDR3 residues: CSARGGLAGGPKETQYF. For the CDR3, the DNA is TGCAGTGCTAGAGGGGGACTAGCGGGAGGGCCGAAAGAGACCCAGTACTTC.

Notes on this clonotype: A read error may produce the germline difference seen at one junction end. The chain couples TRBV3-1 to TRBJ2-1; weak D call: TRBD2 (5 bases). The CDR3 is 15 residues long. The germline gives CDR1 LGHDT, CDR2 YNNKEL (reference sequence). This chain's CDR3 is CACSQEPGIYNEQFF. The CDR3 DNA is TGTGCCTGCAGCCAAGAACCCGGGATTTACAATGAGCAGTTCTTC.

This chain joins TRBV9 and TRBJ2-7; the match to TRBD2 covers 7 bases. CDR3 length equals 15 residues. Trimming cost V 0 bases and J 4 bases; bases outside gene matches: 7. In germline, CDR1 is SGDLS, CDR2 YYNGEE. The CDR3 DNA reads as TGTGCCAGCAGCGTAGGGGAGGGAGAGATGTACGAGCAGTACTTC. As protein: CASSVGEGEMYEQYF.

On this clonotype itself: A much larger clone lies one base from this, so it may be a read error. The CDR3 DNA is TGCAGTCTTACCGGCAGGAGGGGGAATAACAATGAGCAGTTCTTC. This gives the protein CSLTGRRGNNNEQFF. The chain carries TRBV20-1 and TRBJ2-1; D may correspond to TRBD1 or TRBD2 (6 bases each). From germline, CDR1 is DFQATT and CDR2 SNEGSKA (reference sequence). This CDR3 is built from 15 residues. V dropped 8 bases and J dropped 5 bases, with 22 bases sitting between them.

There are a few counts of this clonotype. The CDR3 nucleotides are TGCAGTGCTAGAGATAGGGGTAGCGGGAGGGAGACCCAGTACTTC. Translating it yields CSARDRGSGRETQYF. The chain combines TRBV20-1 with TRBJ2-5; 10 nucleotides align to TRBD2. This CDR3 has 15 residues. V was pared by 0 bases and J by 5 bases, with 6 bases of the junction left unmatched. CDR1 and CDR2 from the germline V gene are DFQATT and SNEGSKA (reference sequence).

This clonotype was observed at least ten times. This rearrangement joins TRBV7-6 to TRBJ2-3; TRBD1 matches 11 bases. Germline CDR1 is SGHVS and CDR2 is FNYEAQ. Germline trimming cut 5 bases from V and 4 bases from J; bases unmatched to any gene: 2. CDR3 size: 14 residues. The CDR3 sequence is CASSGDRGSDTQYF. CDR3 bases: TGTGCCAGCAGCGGGGACAGGGGGTCAGATACGCAGTATTTT.

The J gene is TRBJ2-7, the V gene TRBV20-1, with 11 bases fitting TRBD2. The CDR3 extends over 16 amino acids. With V trimmed by 0 bases and J by 5 bases, 9 bases remained unmatched. CDR1 is DFQATT and CDR2 is SNEGSKA in the germline V gene (reference sequence). The CDR3 protein is CSAREPPTSGNNEQYF. The CDR3 coding sequence is TGCAGTGCTAGAGAACCTCCGACTAGCGGGAACAACGAGCAGTACTTC.

This clonotype was seen at least ten times. The gene calls are TRBV20-1 and TRBJ2-1; 10 bases fit TRBD2. The CDR3 is made up of 15 amino acids. Germline CDR1 is DFQATT and CDR2 is SNEGSKA (reference sequence). J lost 8 bases, V lost 0 bases, and 7 bases had no gene match. CDR3 in DNA: TGCAGTGCTAGAGAGTCGAGCGGGAGGGGAGATGAGCAGTTCTTC. It encodes CSARESSGRGDEQFF.

The chain recombines TRBV7-2 with TRBJ2-1; D is undetermined. The CDR3 length is 14 residues. The germline gives CDR1 SGHTA, CDR2 FQGNSA. V shed 7 bases and J shed 4 bases, with 14 bases lying between them. Here the CDR3 reads CASTPSSVYNEQFF. The CDR3 bases are TGTGCCAGCACCCCGTCGTCAGTTTACAATGAGCAGTTCTTC.

V is TRBV20-1 and J is TRBJ2-2; D call uncertain. The length of the CDR3 is 11 residues. From germline, CDR1 is DFQATT and CDR2 SNEGSKA (reference sequence). Trimming removed 0 bases from V and 5 bases from J, with 1 base in between. The CDR3 protein is CSARDTGELFF. The CDR3 coding sequence is TGCAGTGCTAGAGATACCGGGGAGCTGTTTTTT.

This clonotype has more than one count but fewer than ten. The chain carries TRBV7-6 and TRBJ2-7, with 11 positions matching TRBD2. Germline CDR1 reads SGHVS; CDR2 reads FNYEAQ. This CDR3 region has 15 residues. V dropped 2 bases and J dropped 6; count of bases not matched to a gene: 6. The CDR3 region is CASSLRLAGTSEQYF. The CDR3 coding sequence is TGTGCCAGCAGCTTACGACTAGCGGGAACTAGCGAGCAGTACTTC.

The rearrangement uses TRBV7-3 and TRBJ2-2; 14 positions agree with TRBD2. The trim removed 0 bases at V and 0 bases at J, leaving 3 bases unmatched. Looked up from germline, CDR1 is SGHTA and CDR2 is FQGTGA. This CDR3 has 19 residues. As DNA, the CDR3 is TGTGCCAGCAGCTTAACGACTAGCGGGAGGGACTCGAACACCGGGGAGCTGTTTTTT. It is translated as CASSLTTSGRDSNTGELFF.

The chain combines TRBV4-1 with TRBJ2-5; 8 bases agree with TRBD2. The germline V gene has CDR1 MGHRA and CDR2 YSYEKL. Trimming cost V 3 bases and J 5 bases; bases outside gene matches: 8. This CDR3 contains 15 residues. The CDR3 region has the DNA TGCGCCAGCAGCCAGCGACAGCGGGAGATGGAGACCCAGTACTTC. Translating it yields CASSQRQREMETQYF.

Remarks on this clonotype: The junction departs from germline at one end; a sequencing error may be responsible. The V call is TRBV12-3 or TRBV12-4, the J call TRBJ2-2; TRBD2 is a possible D gene (5 bases). The CDR3 runs 12 residues. The CDR3 here is CASSSPPGELIF. For the CDR3, the DNA is TGTGCCAGCAGTTCCCCCCCCGGGGAGCTGATTTTT.

This clonotype was detected a few times. The V and J genes are TRBV7-9 and TRBJ2-2; D gene uncertain. Trimming removed 8 bases from V and 4 bases from J, with 20 bases in between. The V gene's germline CDR1 is SEHNR and CDR2 FQNEAQ (reference sequence). This CDR3 is built from 16 residues. CDR3 sequence: CASGAVLVGFTGELFF. CDR3 DNA sequence: TGTGCCAGCGGCGCGGTTTTGGTCGGGTTCACCGGGGAGCTGTTTTTT.

This clonotype has a handful of counts. The gene calls are TRBV11-2 and TRBJ1-1; TRBD1 might be the D (5 bases). In germline, CDR1 is SGHAT, CDR2 FQNNGV. Trimming took 1 base from V and 0 from J, leaving 12 bases between them. CDR3 length: 16 amino acids. This CDR3 is CASSLGPGLLNTEAFF. The CDR3 DNA reads as TGTGCCAGCAGCTTAGGCCCGGGACTCTTGAACACTGAAGCTTTCTTT.

The chain uses TRBV5-1 and TRBJ1-2; D gene uncertain. CDR1 is SGHRS, CDR2 YFSETQ, per germline. Trimming cost V 4 bases and J 4 bases, with 14 bases left between them. The CDR3 extends over 14 amino acids. CDR3 sequence (DNA): TGCGCCAGCAGCCTTCACGGGCCGAGCTATGGCTACACCTTC. Protein product: CASSLHGPSYGYTF.

The chain recombines TRBV27 with TRBJ2-1; 14 positions match TRBD2. Germline V gives CDR1 MNHEY, CDR2 SMNVEV (reference sequence). V lost 5 bases, J lost 9 bases, and 18 bases stayed unmatched. This CDR3 contains 19 residues. CDR3 sequence: CASSPLRGTSGSIVSEQFF. DNA of the CDR3: TGTGCCAGCAGTCCACTTCGGGGGACTAGCGGGAGTATCGTCAGTGAGCAGTTCTTC.

V usage is TRBV28 and J usage is TRBJ1-2; D gene uncertain. Germline assignment: CDR1 MDHEN and CDR2 SYDVKM. V gave up 6 bases and J gave up 2 bases, with 16 bases separating them. This CDR3 is built from 15 residues. CDR3 loop: CASSTRSGYNYGYTF. The CDR3 nucleotides read TGTGCCAGCAGCACTAGGTCAGGTTACAACTATGGCTACACCTTC.

The table lists this clonotype with a few counts. J is TRBJ2-5 and V is TRBV11-2; TRBD2 agrees at 10 bases. J gave up 1 base and V 1 base, and 9 bases lay outside the gene matches. The V gene's germline CDR1 is SGHAT and CDR2 FQNNGV. This CDR3 region has 18 residues. This CDR3 reads CASSLGLAGGRPQETQYF. In nucleotides, the CDR3 is TGTGCCAGCAGCTTAGGATTAGCGGGAGGCCGACCCCAAGAGACCCAGTACTTC. Looking up the rest from reference TRBV11-2 and TRBJ2-5 gives the full variable domain: EAGVAQSPRYKIIEKRQSVAFWCNPISGHATLYWYQQILGQGPKLLIQFQNNGVVDDSQLPKDRFSAERLKGVDSTLKIQPAKLEDSAVYLCASSLGLAGGRPQETQYFGPGTRLLVL.